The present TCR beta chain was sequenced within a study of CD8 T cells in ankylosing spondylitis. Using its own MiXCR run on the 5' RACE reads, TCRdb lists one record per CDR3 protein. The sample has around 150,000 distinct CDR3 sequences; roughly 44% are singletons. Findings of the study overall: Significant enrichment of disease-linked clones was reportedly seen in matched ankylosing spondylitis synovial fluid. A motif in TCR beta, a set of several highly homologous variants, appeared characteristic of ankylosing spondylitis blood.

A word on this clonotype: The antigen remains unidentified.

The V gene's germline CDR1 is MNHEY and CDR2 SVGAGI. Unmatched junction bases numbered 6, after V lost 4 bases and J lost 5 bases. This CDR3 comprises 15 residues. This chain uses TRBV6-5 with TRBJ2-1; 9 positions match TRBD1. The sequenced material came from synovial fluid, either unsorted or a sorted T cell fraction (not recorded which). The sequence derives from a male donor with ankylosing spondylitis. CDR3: CASSSWDRDNNEQFF. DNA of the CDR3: TGTGCCAGCAGTTCCTGGGACAGGGACAACAATGAGCAGTTCTTC.